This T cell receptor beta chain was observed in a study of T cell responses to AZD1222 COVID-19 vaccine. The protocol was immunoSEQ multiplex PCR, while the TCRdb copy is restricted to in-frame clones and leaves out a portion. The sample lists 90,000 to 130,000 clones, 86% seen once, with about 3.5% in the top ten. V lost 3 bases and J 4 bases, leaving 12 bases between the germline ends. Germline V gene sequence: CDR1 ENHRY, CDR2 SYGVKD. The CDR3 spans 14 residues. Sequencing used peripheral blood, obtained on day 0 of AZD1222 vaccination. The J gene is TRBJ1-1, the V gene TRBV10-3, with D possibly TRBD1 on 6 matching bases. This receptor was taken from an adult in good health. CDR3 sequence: CAISDAGASTEAFF. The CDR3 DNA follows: TGTGCCATCAGTGACGCGGGGGCGAGCACTGAAGCTTTCTTT.